This TCR beta chain was retrieved from a study of T cell responses to AZD1222 COVID-19 vaccine. Study findings and constraints: It was only five to seven AZD1222 recipients who were seropositive at baseline. In a largely white British group with more females than males, clonal diversity was possibly underestimated. The repertoires were collected only after the peak T cell response.

V trimming: 3 bases; J trimming: 12 bases; junction bases outside the gene matches: 9. The CDR3 is made up of 14 amino acids. In germline, CDR1 is GTSNPN, CDR2 SVGIG (reference sequence). Only in-frame clones appear in the TCRdb table, and some are missing; sequencing was by immunoSEQ multiplex PCR. The sample holds tens of thousands of clones; around 81% are singletons and the top ten take 22%. Turning to this clone: Its antigen is still unknown.

This TCR was recovered from an adult in good health. The chain uses TRBV30 and TRBJ1-6, with 9 bases fitting TRBD1. The sample consisted of peripheral blood, taken on day 0 of AZD1222 vaccination. The CDR3 DNA sequence: TGTGCCTGGAGCTCTGACAGGGGGAGAGGACCCCTCCACTTT. Translation: CAWSSDRGRGPLHF.